This T cell receptor (beta chain) was profiled in a study of PD-L1 blockade in urothelial cancer. Overall study context: Males with bladder-origin urothelial cancer made up twenty-five of 29 patients. At 6 weeks and at 3 weeks (second dose) after treatment start, blood was analyzed.

The data were produced by immunoSEQ multiplex PCR, yet TCRdb's version contains in-frame clones alone and is incomplete. In the table there are just over 50,000 clones, 77% of which are singletons. V was cut by 6 bases and J by 2 bases, with 23 bases left in between. Germline-derived CDR1 and CDR2 are WNHNN and SYGVQD (reference sequence). CDR3 length: 18 residues. The J gene is TRBJ1-5, the V gene TRBV10-1, with D perhaps TRBD1 (6 bases). Sequenced here: PBMCs, sampled around atezolizumab (anti-PD-L1) treatment. This receptor was obtained from a man between 65 and 79 years old with urothelial cancer. In nucleotides, the CDR3 is TGCGCCAGCAGAATTCGATACAGGGATGGTCGATGCAATCAGCCCCAGCATTTT. Amino acid sequence: CASRIRYRDGRCNQPQHF.